This TCR beta chain was recovered during a study of identical twins. There were only healthy Caucasians among the donors. Germline V CDR1 and CDR2: SGHTA, FQGNSA. This CDR3 is 15 amino acids long. J gave up 2 bases and V 0 bases, and 2 bases lay outside the gene matches. Study observations and caveats: Researchers reported excess low generation probability among twin-shared out-of-frame alpha sequences. It was out-of-frame TCR alpha sharing in monozygotic twins that models underestimated.

One entry per CDR3 protein, called by TCRdb with MiXCR from the 5' RACE reads. The table records approximately 1.8 million distinct CDR3 sequences, less than 40% of them present only once. This clonotype showed up many times. Its cognate antigen is unknown. Sequenced input: cord blood. The origin of this receptor is a newborn girl in good health. The gene calls are TRBV7-2 and TRBJ2-3, with TRBD2 matching over 7 bases. As DNA, the CDR3 is TGTGCCAGCAGCTTAGCGGGGGGGAACACAGATACGCAGTATTTT. Protein sequence: CASSLAGGNTDTQYF.